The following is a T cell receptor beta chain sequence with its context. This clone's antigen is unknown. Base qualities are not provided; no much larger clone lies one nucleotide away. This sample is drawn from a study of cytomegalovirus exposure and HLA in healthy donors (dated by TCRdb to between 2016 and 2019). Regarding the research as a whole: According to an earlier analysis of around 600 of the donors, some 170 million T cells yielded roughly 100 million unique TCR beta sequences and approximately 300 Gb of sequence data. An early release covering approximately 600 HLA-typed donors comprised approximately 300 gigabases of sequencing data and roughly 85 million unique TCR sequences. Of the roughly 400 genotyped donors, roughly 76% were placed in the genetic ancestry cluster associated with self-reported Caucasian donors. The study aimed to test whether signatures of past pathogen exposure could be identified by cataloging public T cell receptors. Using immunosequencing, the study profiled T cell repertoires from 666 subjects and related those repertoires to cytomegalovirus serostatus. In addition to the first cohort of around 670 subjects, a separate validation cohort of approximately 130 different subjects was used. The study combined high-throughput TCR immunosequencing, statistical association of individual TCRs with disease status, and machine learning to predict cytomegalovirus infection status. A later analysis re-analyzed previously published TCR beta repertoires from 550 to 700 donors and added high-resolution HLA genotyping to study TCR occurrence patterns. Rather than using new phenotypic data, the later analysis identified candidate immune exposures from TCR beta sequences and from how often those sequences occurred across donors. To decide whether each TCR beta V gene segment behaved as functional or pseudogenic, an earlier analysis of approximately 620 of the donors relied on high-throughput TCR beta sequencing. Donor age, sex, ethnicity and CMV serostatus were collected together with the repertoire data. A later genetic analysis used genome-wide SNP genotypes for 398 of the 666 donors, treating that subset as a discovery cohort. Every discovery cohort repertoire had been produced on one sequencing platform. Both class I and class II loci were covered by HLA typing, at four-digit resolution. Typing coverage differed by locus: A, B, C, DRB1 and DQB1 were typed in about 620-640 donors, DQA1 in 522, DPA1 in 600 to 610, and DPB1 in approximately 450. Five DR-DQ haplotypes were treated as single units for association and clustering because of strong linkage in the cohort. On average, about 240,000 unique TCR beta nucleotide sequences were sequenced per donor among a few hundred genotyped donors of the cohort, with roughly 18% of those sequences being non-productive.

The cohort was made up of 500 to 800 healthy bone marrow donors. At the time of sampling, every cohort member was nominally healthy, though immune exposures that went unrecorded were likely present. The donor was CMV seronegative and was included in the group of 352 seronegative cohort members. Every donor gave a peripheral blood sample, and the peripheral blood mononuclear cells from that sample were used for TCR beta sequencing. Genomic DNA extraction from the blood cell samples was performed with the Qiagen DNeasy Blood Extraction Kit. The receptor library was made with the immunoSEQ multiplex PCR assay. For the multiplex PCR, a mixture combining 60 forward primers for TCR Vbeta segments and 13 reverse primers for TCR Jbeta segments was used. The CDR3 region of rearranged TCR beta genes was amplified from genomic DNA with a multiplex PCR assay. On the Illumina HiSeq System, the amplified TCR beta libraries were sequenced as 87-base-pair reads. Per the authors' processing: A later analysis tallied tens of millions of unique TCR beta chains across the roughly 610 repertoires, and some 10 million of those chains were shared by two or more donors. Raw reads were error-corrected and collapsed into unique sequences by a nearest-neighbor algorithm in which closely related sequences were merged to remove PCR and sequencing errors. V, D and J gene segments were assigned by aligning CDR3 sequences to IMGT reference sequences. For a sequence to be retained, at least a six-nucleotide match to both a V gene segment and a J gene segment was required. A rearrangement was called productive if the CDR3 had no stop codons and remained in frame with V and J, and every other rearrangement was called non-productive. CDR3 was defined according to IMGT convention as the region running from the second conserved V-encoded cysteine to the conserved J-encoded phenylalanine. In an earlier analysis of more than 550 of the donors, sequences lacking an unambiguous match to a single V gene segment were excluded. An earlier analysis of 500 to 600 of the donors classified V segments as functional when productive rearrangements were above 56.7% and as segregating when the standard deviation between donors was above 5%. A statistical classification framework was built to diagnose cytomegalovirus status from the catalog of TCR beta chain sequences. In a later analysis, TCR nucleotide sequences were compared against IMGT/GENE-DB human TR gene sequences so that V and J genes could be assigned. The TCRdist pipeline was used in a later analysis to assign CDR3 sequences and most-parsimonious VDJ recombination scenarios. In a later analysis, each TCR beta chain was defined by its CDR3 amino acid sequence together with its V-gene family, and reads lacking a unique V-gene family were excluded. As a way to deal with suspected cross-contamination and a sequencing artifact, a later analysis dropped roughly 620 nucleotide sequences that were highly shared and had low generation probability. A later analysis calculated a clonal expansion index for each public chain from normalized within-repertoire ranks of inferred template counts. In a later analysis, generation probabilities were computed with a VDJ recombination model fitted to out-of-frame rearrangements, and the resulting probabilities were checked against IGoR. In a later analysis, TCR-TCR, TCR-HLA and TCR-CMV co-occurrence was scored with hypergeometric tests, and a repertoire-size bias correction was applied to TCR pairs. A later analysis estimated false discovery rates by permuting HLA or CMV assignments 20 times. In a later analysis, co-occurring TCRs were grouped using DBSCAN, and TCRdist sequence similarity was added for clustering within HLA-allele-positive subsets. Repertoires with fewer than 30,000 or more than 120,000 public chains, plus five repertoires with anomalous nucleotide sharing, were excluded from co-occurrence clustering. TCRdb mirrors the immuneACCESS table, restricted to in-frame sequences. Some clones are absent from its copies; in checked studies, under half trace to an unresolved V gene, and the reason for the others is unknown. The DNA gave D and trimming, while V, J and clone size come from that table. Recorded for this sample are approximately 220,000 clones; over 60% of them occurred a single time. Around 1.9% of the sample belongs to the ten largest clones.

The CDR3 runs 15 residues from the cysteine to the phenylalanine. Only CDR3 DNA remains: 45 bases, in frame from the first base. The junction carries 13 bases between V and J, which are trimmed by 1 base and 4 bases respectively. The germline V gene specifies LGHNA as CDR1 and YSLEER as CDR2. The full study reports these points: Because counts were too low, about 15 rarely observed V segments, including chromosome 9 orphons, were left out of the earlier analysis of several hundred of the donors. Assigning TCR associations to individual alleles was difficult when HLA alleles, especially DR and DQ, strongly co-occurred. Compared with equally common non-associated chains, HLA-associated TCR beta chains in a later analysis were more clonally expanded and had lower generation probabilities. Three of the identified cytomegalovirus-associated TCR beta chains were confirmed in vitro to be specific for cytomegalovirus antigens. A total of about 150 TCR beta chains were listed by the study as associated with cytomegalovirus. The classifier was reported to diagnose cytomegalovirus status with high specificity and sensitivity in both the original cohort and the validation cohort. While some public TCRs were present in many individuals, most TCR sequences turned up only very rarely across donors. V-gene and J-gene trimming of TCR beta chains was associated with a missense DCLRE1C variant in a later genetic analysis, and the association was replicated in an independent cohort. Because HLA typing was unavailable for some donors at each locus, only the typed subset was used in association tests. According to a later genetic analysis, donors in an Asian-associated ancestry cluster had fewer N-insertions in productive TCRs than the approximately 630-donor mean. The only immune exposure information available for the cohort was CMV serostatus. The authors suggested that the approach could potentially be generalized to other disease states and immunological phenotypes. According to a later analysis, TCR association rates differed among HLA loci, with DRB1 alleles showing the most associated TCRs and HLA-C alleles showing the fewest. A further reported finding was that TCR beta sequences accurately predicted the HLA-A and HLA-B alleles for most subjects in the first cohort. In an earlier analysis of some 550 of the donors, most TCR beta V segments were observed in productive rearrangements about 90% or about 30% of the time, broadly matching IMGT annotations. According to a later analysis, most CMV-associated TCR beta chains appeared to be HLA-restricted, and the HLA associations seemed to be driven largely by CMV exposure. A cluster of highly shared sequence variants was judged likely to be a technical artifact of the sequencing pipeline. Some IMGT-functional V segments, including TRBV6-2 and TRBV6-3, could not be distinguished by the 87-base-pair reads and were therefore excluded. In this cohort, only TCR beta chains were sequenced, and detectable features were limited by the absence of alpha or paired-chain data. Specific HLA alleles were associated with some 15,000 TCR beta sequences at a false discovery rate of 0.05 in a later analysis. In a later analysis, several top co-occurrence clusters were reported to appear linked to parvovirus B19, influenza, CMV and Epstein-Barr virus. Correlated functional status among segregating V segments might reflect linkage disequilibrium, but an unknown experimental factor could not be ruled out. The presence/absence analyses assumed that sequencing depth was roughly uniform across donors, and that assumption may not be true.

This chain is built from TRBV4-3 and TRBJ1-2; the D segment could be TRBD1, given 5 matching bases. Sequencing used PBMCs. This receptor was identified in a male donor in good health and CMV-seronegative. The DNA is TGCGCCAGCAGCCAAGGGATCAGGGAGGCCTATGGCTACACCTTC. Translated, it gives CASSQGIREAYGYTF.